The sequence of this T cell receptor (beta chain) was determined in a study of T cells in severe cutaneous drug reactions (dated by TCRdb to the late 2010s). About the study as a whole: Between the early 2010s and the late 2010s, patients were recruited from Taiwan, Thailand and a European registry network. The culprit drug was assigned using the Naranjo algorithm and the ALDEN drug causality algorithm. Biological samples, such as blister fluids/cells and PBMC, were collected from patients during the acute or recovery stage. To build the libraries, iRepertoire multiplex PCR was used, and the authors pointed to a comparison in which iRepertoire and 5' RACE methods, with or without UMI, captured abundant clonotypes similarly. Only patients with a probable or definite SJS/TEN or DRESS diagnosis by RegiSCAR criteria were enrolled. Single-cell sequencing, quantitative PCR validation, functional assays and transgenic mouse experiments were combined with bulk TCR sequencing.

Sequenced donors were patients with carbamazepine-induced Stevens-Johnson syndrome or toxic epidermal necrolysis (CBZ-SJS/TEN). To search for drug-specific clonotypes, the T cell receptor repertoires of patients with drug-induced severe cutaneous adverse reactions were profiled by next-generation sequencing. RNA was isolated either from blister cells of skin lesions or from peripheral blood mononuclear cells. For both bulk and single-cell sequencing, libraries were prepared with the iRepertoire multiplex PCR system and TCR subtype-specific primers. Multiplex PCR with primers targeting V, D and J gene regions was used to generate bulk TCR beta libraries. Approximately 85-500 ng of RNA per sample was used as input for bulk TCR library preparation. An Illumina MiSeq was used to sequence bulk TCR beta amplicons. In the source study's methods: Sample misassignments and low-quality sequencing reads were removed through quality control steps. CDR3 was defined as the amino acids lying between the Y[YFLI]C motif of the V-gene and the [FW]GXGT motif of the J-segment. TRBV and TRBJ gene assignments and CDR3 clonotypes followed the IMGT database. TRBV expression in each sample was normalized to the mean expression of the same gene in PBMC from a few dozen healthy donors. TCRdb reprocessed the reads into one record per CDR3 protein sequence, lacking DNA. TCRdb's processing, not the authors', yielded these V and J calls. This sample's table carries 9,500 to 13,000 distinct CDR3 sequences. The ten largest clonotypes hold under 25% of the sample.

Study-wide findings and limitations: According to the authors, further study is still needed to determine whether the public TCR generalizes to SJS/TEN caused by other drugs. CBZ-SJS/TEN patients showed strongly increased TRBV12-4 usage, with averages of roughly 34% in blister cells and 5% to 5.5% in PBMC. All seven CBZ-SJS/TEN blister samples contained a public TCRbeta CDR3 (mean roughly 14%), which was undetectable or scarce in tolerant-control and healthy-donor PBMC.

The germline V gene gives CDR1 as MDHEN and CDR2 as SYDVKM. From its cysteine to its phenylalanine, the CDR3 spans 15 amino acids. No DNA is recorded. Judged by frequency, this clonotype is medium-sized (0.01 to 0.1%); no count was given. Which antigen it targets is not known. The V and J genes are TRBV28 and TRBJ2-3; without DNA, the TCRdb call of TRBD1 cannot be checked. The sequence derives from a human donor with Stevens-Johnson syndrome, a severe cutaneous drug reaction. Sample: cells from a skin blister. The intended sense of this specimen's cell subset or site label: unsorted cells from skin lesion blisters. CDR3 protein: CASSLSPGITDTQYF.